The 13 T cell receptor beta chains below come from one sample, sequenced in a study of T cell responses to AZD1222 COVID-19 vaccine. Using immunoSEQ multiplex PCR, the repertoire was profiled, and TCRdb retains in-frame clones only, with some absent. The sample contains roughly 150,000 clones, 94% of which appear only once. The specimen was peripheral blood, collected 28 days after the second AZD1222 dose. These receptors all come from an adult who received the AZD1222 COVID-19 vaccine.

The gene calls are TRBV2 and TRBJ2-2; the D is unclear. Trimming stripped 6 bases from V and 4 bases from J, with 12 bases between. Germline CDR1 SNHLY, CDR2 FYNNEI. The CDR3 runs to 14 residues. The DNA for the CDR3 is TGTGCCAGCAGCGAAACCCTAACCACCGGGGAGCTGTTTTTT. Protein product: CASSETLTTGELFF.

This chain links TRBV3-1 (or the pseudogene TRBV3-2) with TRBJ2-7; 7 bases map to TRBD2. Germline V CDR1 and CDR2: LGHDT, YNNKEL (reference sequence). The CDR3 has 15 residues. Losses at the gene ends were 4 bases for V and 1 base for J; bases not matched to a gene: 7. CDR3 sequence (DNA): TGTGCCAGCAGCCGCGTGGCTAGCGGATCCTACGAGCAGTACTTC. Its protein product is CASSRVASGSYEQYF.

The V gene is TRBV28, the J gene TRBJ1-6; a possible D gene is TRBD1 (6 bases). The germline CDR1 and CDR2 sequences are MDHEN and SYDVKM. This CDR3 region has 15 residues. The V end was cut by 5 bases, the J end by 10 bases, with 18 bases between. CDR3 sequence (DNA): TGTGCCAGCAGTCCCTCCAGGGGTGGAGGGTCACCCCTCCACTTT. This translates into CASSPSRGGGSPLHF. The full variable domain, with the rest looked up from reference TRBV28 and TRBJ1-6, is DVKVTQSSRYLVKRTGEKVFLECVQDMDHENMFWYRQDPGLGLRLIYFSYDVKMKEKGDIPEGYSVSREKKERFSLILESASTNQTSMYLCASSPSRGGGSPLHFGNGTRLTVT.

The genes are TRBV3-1 (or the pseudogene TRBV3-2) and TRBJ1-6; the match to TRBD1 covers 7 bases. CDR1 and CDR2 from the germline V gene are LGHDT and YNNKEL (reference sequence). The V gene end was trimmed by 6 bases and the J gene end by 2 bases; junction bases not matched to a gene: 4. The CDR3 consists of 15 residues. The CDR3 nucleotides are TGTGCCAGCAGACAGGGGATCACCTATAATTCACCCCTCCACTTT. Encoded protein: CASRQGITYNSPLHF.

The count of this clone is one. CDR3 coding DNA: TGTGCCAGCAGCCCCCAAGGGATCGGGGAGCTGTTTTTT. Encoded protein: CASSPQGIGELFF. The V call is TRBV6-4, the J call TRBJ2-2; D is uncertain. The germline CDR1 and CDR2 sequences are MRHNA and SNTAGT. This CDR3 has 13 amino acids. The V gene lost 6 bases and the J gene lost 7 bases, with 12 bases spanning the gap.

In this sample, this clone turned up a few times. This rearrangement joins TRBV4-1 to TRBJ2-7; no clear D. V shed 4 bases and J shed 7 bases, with 8 bases lying between them. The CDR3 spans 11 residues. The V gene's germline CDR1 is MGHRA and CDR2 YSYEKL. This CDR3 reads CASSPGGEQYF. In DNA form, the CDR3 reads TGCGCCAGCAGCCCCGGTGGGGAGCAGTACTTC.

The chain carries TRBV6-1 and TRBJ1-1, with a possible D match to TRBD1 (5 bases). CDR1 is MNHNS, CDR2 SASEGT, per germline. V lost 0 bases and J lost 4, with 6 bases in between. This CDR3 region has 13 residues. The CDR3 spells CASSEARGTEAFF. The DNA for the CDR3 is TGTGCCAGCAGTGAAGCAAGGGGCACTGAAGCTTTCTTT.

This clone has a handful of counts. This CDR3 reads CASSYGDTSGYTF. The CDR3 nucleotides read TGTGCCAGCAGTTACGGGGACACGTCGGGCTACACCTTC. The V gene is TRBV6-6, the J gene TRBJ1-2; a possible D gene is TRBD1 (6 bases). The CDR3 sequence is 13 residues long. The V gene's germline CDR1 is MNHNY and CDR2 SVGAGI (reference sequence). V lost 2 bases to trimming and J lost 8 bases, with 12 bases between them.

The chain recombines TRBV6-2 or TRBV6-3 with TRBJ1-2; D is uncertain. This CDR3 is 15 amino acids long. V gave up 0 bases and J gave up 0 bases, with 8 bases separating them. The germline V gene has CDR1 MNHEY and CDR2 SVGEGT. As DNA, the CDR3 is TGTGCCAGCAGTTACTCTTTCACCACTAACTATGGCTACACCTTC. Residues: CASSYSFTTNYGYTF.

The chain couples TRBV3-1 (or the pseudogene TRBV3-2) to TRBJ2-1, with 12 bases that match TRBD2. CDR1 is LGHDT and CDR2 is YNNKEL in the germline V gene (reference sequence). There are 19 residues in the CDR3. V lost 4 bases to trimming and J lost 0 bases; unmatched junction nucleotides: 10. DNA for the CDR3: TGTGCCAGCAGCCGACGTCCGCTAGCGGGAGGGAGCTCCTACAATGAGCAGTTCTTC. Amino acid sequence: CASSRRPLAGGSSYNEQFF.

V and J are TRBV6-2 or TRBV6-3 and TRBJ2-1; 8 bases are shared with TRBD2. Germline V CDR1 and CDR2: MNHEY, SVGEGT. After removal of 5 bases from V and 14 bases from J, the junction contained 14 bases not matched to a gene. There are 14 residues in the CDR3. The CDR3 sequence: CASSDGTRQTQKFF. DNA of the CDR3: TGTGCCAGCAGTGACGGGACTAGACAAACTCAGAAGTTCTTC.

The J gene is TRBJ1-2, the V gene TRBV4-3; 7 bases map to TRBD1. The CDR3 has 13 amino acids. Germline CDR1 and CDR2: LGHNA and YSLEER. The ends lost 1 base at V and 8 bases at J; junction bases unmatched: 4. DNA for the CDR3: TGCGCCAGCAGCCAAGCCCGGGACAGAGGCTACACCTTC. This encodes CASSQARDRGYTF.

In DNA, the CDR3 is TGCGCCAGCAGTCTGTGGCTAGCGGGAGAGGAGACCCAGTACTTC. It yields the protein CASSLWLAGEETQYF. The chain has TRBV5-1 and TRBJ2-5; 10 positions match TRBD2. Germline V gene data show CDR1 as SGHRS and CDR2 as YFSETQ. The ends lost 5 bases at V and 5 bases at J; junction bases unmatched: 9. The CDR3 sequence is 15 residues long.